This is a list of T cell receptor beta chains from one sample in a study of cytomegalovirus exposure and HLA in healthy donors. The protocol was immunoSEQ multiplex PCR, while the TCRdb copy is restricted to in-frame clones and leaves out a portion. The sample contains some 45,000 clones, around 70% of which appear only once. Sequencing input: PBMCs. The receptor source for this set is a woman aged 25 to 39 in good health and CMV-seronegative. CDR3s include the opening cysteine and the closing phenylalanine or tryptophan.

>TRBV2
CASSEREANEQYF
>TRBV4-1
CASSQGQGALEQYF
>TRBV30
CAWSQGSQPQHF
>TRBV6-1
CASSDLGAGGPKDTQYF
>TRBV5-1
CASSFRPSPQETQYF
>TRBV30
CAWSGGPERPLHF
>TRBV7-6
CASSLAPTADTEAFF
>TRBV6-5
CASSTNTDTQYF
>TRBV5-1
CASAGVAGQETQYF
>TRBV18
CASSPPGSANTGELFF
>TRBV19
CASRRQGRREQYF
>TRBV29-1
CSVEDDRVNEQYF
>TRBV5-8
CASSLRGQNF
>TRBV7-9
CASSLLTGGETQYF
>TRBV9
CASSVSLYGTEYNEQFF
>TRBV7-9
CASSLRRDQPQHF
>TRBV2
CASSAGGGNTEAFF
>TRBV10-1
CASRAGGTGELFF
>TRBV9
CASGTAPNSPLHF
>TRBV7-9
CASSPPGSKEETQYF
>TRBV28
CASSLEGRDRRTYEQYF
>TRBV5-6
CASSLALAGGYNEQFF
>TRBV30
CAWADRGYGEQFF
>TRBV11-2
CASSLLGAGASWETQYF
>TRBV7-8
CASDSYSGYTF
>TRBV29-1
CSVSTPEAFF
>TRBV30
CAWTTGYEQYF
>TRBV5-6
CASTPVWSSYNEQFF
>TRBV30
CAWSVRGNTEAFF
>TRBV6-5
CASSNMGQGYEQYF
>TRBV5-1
CASSLPGWATDTQYF
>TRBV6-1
CASSRGTANTGELFF
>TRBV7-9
CASSLGRQGKQFF
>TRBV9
CASSVGGQQETQYF
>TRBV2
CASRNPGTGGYSNQPQHF
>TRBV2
CASRVGLTGGEKLFF
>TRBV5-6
CARGGSTEAFF
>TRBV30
CAWSRGPNEKLFF
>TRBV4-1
CASSQDGIRGDIQYF
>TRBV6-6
CASSPSGGLETQYF
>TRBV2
CASSDVRGGNTEAFF
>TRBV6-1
CASSEEGAVNTEAFF
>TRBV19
CASSPGQARATEAFF
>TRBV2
CASTLAGYETQYF
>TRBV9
CASSDTRGANEKLFF
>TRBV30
CAWSASEEKLFF
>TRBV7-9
CASSFLAGQGGELFF
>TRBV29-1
CSVTLGQGNSPLHF
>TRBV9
CASSPRPGQGGEKLFF
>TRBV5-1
CASSLGGIGEKLFF
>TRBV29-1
CSVERIAGVPSDTQYF
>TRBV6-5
CASSYDRASGNTIYF
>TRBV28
CASSFRLGQFMNTEAFF
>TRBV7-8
CASSLMGAVGDTEAFF
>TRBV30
CAWSSGDSNQPQHF
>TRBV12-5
CASGLDRGNQPQHF
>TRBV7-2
CASSFNGLNTEAFF